A single sample is the source of the 22 T cell receptor beta chains below, sequenced in a study of blood T cell repertoires in COVID-19. TCRdb keeps only in-frame clones here, not all; method: immunoSEQ multiplex PCR. Of more than 200,000 clones listed, about nine tenths are singletons. The sequencing input was PBMCs or T cells enriched from blood (not recorded which). Source of these receptors: a woman aged 25-40 years with acute COVID-19.

This clone showed up just once. The gene calls are TRBV19 and TRBJ2-3; 9 bases are shared with TRBD2. V dropped 3 bases and J dropped 0; count of bases not matched to a gene: 1. Germline-derived CDR1 and CDR2 are LNHDA and SQIVND (reference sequence). The CDR3 contains 15 residues. The CDR3, as DNA: TGTGCCAGTAGTATTACTAGCGGGAGCACAGATACGCAGTATTTT. This sequence encodes CASSITSGSTDTQYF. Using reference TRBV19 and TRBJ2-3 for the parts outside the CDR3, the full variable domain is DGGITQSPKYLFRKEGQNVTLSCEQNLNHDAMYWYRQDPGQGLRLIYYSQIVNDFQKGDIAEGYSVSREKKESFPLTVTSAQKNPTAFYLCASSITSGSTDTQYFGPGTRLTVL.

The chain joins TRBV19 to TRBJ2-1, with D perhaps matching TRBD2 (6 bases). CDR1 and CDR2 from the germline V gene are LNHDA and SQIVND (reference sequence). This CDR3 region has 10 residues. V gave up 9 bases and J gave up 8 bases, with 8 bases separating them. The CDR3 coding sequence is TGTGCCAGCGGGGGAGATGAGCAGTTCTTC. Translating gives CASGGDEQFF.

The gene calls are TRBV9 and TRBJ2-2; D is possibly TRBD1 (6 bases). Germline assignment: CDR1 SGDLS and CDR2 YYNGEE. V was trimmed by 5 bases and J by 1 base, leaving 9 bases between them. The CDR3 spans 14 residues. The CDR3: CASRTGENTGELFF. As DNA, the CDR3 is TGTGCCAGCAGGACAGGAGAGAACACCGGGGAGCTGTTTTTT.

This sequence joins TRBV28 and TRBJ1-5; TRBD1 might be the D (5 bases). CDR1 is MDHEN, CDR2 SYDVKM, per germline. V was trimmed by 5 bases and J by 4 bases, leaving 18 bases between them. The CDR3 sequence is 16 residues long. CDR3 region: CASSGEGVLGNQPQHF. DNA of the CDR3: TGTGCCAGCAGTGGGGAAGGGGTATTGGGGAATCAGCCCCAGCATTTT.

The CDR3 spells CASSRPGAYGYTF. The CDR3 DNA follows: TGTGCCAGCAGTCGCCCCGGAGCTTATGGCTACACCTTC. The V and J genes are TRBV12-3 or TRBV12-4 and TRBJ1-2; no reliable D call. The CDR3 extends over 13 amino acids. V lost 5 bases, J lost 5 bases, and 12 bases lay in between.

This CDR3 is CASSPQDRGYEKLFF. The DNA of the CDR3 is TGTGCCAGCAGTCCTCAAGACAGGGGATATGAAAAACTGTTTTTT. The chain carries TRBV28 and TRBJ1-4, with 8 bases identical to TRBD1. Germline V CDR1 and CDR2: MDHEN, SYDVKM. J was trimmed by 6 bases and V by 5 bases; bases with no gene match: 8. The CDR3 sequence is 15 residues long.

V gene TRBV28 combines with J gene TRBJ1-6; D not resolved. This CDR3 region has 15 residues. V lost 5 bases and J 3 bases, leaving 11 bases between the germline ends. From germline, CDR1 is MDHEN and CDR2 SYDVKM. CDR3 coding DNA: TGTGCCAGCAGTCCCGGGAACCTCTATAATTCACCCCTCCACTTT. Amino acids: CASSPGNLYNSPLHF.

The chain joins TRBV5-4 to TRBJ2-7; D may be TRBD2 (5 bases). The CDR3 sequence is 12 residues long. The germline gives CDR1 SGHNT, CDR2 YYREEE (reference sequence). Trimming took off 2 bases at V and 7 bases at J, with 10 bases between the two ends. CDR3 DNA: TGTGCCAGCAGCTTCGTGGGGAGTGAGCAGTACTTC. The encoded protein is CASSFVGSEQYF.

This clone was detected only a few times. V is TRBV2 and J is TRBJ2-6; D ambiguous. Trimming cost V 5 bases and J 0 bases, with 5 bases left between them. Germline lookup yields CDR1 SNHLY and CDR2 FYNNEI. CDR3 length: 14 residues. The CDR3: CASSRSSGANVLTF. The CDR3 nucleotides read TGTGCCAGCAGTAGGAGCTCTGGGGCCAACGTCCTGACTTTC.

This chain links TRBV7-3 with TRBJ2-5; a possible D gene is TRBD2 (7 bases). Germline V gene data show CDR1 as SGHTA and CDR2 as FQGTGA. CDR3 length: 15 residues. The V and J ends lost 5 bases and 6 bases respectively, with 19 bases between them. CDR3 nucleotide sequence: TGTGCCAGCAGCGCAGGTGGCGGGGGCGCAAAGACCCAGTACTTC. Translation gives CASSAGGGGAKTQYF.

This chain uses TRBV27 with TRBJ2-5; 9 nucleotides agree with TRBD1. With 3 bases clipped from V and 1 base from J, the junction kept 3 bases outside the gene matches. Germline assignment: CDR1 MNHEY and CDR2 SMNVEV (reference sequence). The CDR3 runs to 15 residues. The CDR3 bases are TGTGCCAGCAGTTTGTACAGGGGGCTCCAAGAGACCCAGTACTTC. Its protein is CASSLYRGLQETQYF.

V and J are TRBV27 and TRBJ2-7; 10 bases are a match to TRBD2. Germline CDR1 MNHEY, CDR2 SMNVEV (reference sequence). V was clipped by 0 bases and J by 2 bases; unmatched bases: 10. This CDR3 spans 18 amino acids. CDR3 sequence (DNA): TGTGCCAGCAGTTTATCCTATCCAACTAGCGGGGTTACCTACGAGCAGTACTTC. Translation gives CASSLSYPTSGVTYEQYF.

The sample holds one count of this clone. The chain couples TRBV3-1 (or the pseudogene TRBV3-2) to TRBJ1-2; D not certain. Trimming took off 1 base at V and 2 bases at J, with 8 bases between the two ends. Germline V gives CDR1 LGHDT, CDR2 YNNKEL (reference sequence). This CDR3 has 14 amino acids. The CDR3 DNA sequence: TGTGCCAGCAGCCAAGCGGGGTTCAACTATGGCTACACCTTC. The encoded protein is CASSQAGFNYGYTF.

The chain couples TRBV7-2 to TRBJ1-5; D might be TRBD1 (5 bases). The germline V and J ends were trimmed by 5 bases and 7 bases, with 15 bases remaining between them. The germline CDR1 and CDR2 sequences are SGHTA and FQGNSA. CDR3 length: 14 amino acids. CDR3 DNA sequence: TGTGCCAGCAGCCCTCACCAGCAGGGCCAGCCCCAGCATTTT. This codes for CASSPHQQGQPQHF.

The genes are TRBV14 and TRBJ1-1; maybe TRBD1 (5 bases). This CDR3 contains 15 residues. The germline CDR1 and CDR2 sequences are SGHDN and FVKESK. V gave up 1 base and J gave up 3 bases, with 12 bases separating them. CDR3 loop: CASSQAWGRDTEAFF. CDR3 in DNA: TGTGCCAGCAGCCAAGCTTGGGGCCGTGACACTGAAGCTTTCTTT.

V gene TRBV6-2 or TRBV6-3 combines with J gene TRBJ1-4; 9 bases map to TRBD1. Germline CDR1 reads MNHEY; CDR2 reads SVGEGT. The V gene end was trimmed by 0 bases and the J gene end by 8 bases; junction bases not matched to a gene: 7. The CDR3 loop spans 16 amino acids. CDR3 coding DNA: TGTGCCAGCAGTTACTCCACCGGGACAGGGAACGAAAAACTGTTTTTT. It is translated as CASSYSTGTGNEKLFF.

This chain uses TRBV2 with TRBJ1-5; the match to TRBD1 covers 7 bases. With V trimmed by 7 bases and J by 4 bases, 10 bases remained unmatched. CDR1 is SNHLY and CDR2 is FYNNEI in the germline V gene. The CDR3 is 15 residues long. CDR3 region: CASTIDRAKNQPQHF. CDR3 nucleotides: TGTGCCAGCACCATAGACAGGGCTAAGAATCAGCCCCAGCATTTT.

The V and J genes are TRBV6-1 and TRBJ1-6; 10 bases line up with TRBD1. The CDR3 loop spans 20 amino acids. Germline CDR1 MNHNS, CDR2 SASEGT. With 3 bases clipped from V and 0 bases from J, the junction kept 11 bases outside the gene matches. The CDR3 is CASSDQDPGQGFSYNSPLHF. CDR3 bases: TGTGCCAGCAGTGATCAGGATCCGGGACAGGGGTTCTCCTATAATTCACCCCTCCACTTT.

The chain employs TRBV18 and TRBJ2-2; D is ambiguous. The CDR3 sequence is 16 residues long. CDR1 is KGHSH, CDR2 LQKENI, per germline. V lost 1 base, J lost 2 bases, and 11 bases lay in between. The CDR3 reads CASSPLAQPNTGELFF. Written as DNA, the CDR3 is TGTGCCAGCTCACCACTAGCACAACCCAACACCGGGGAGCTGTTTTTT.

The chain couples TRBV12-3 or TRBV12-4 to TRBJ2-1; D ambiguous. The CDR3 spans 13 residues. Trimming left V 6 bases short and J 3 bases short, with 9 bases between. CDR3 DNA sequence: TGTGCCAGCAGACTTACCAACTACAATGAGCAGTTCTTC. Its protein product is CASRLTNYNEQFF.

This clone was found a few times. CDR3 nucleotide sequence: TGTGCCTGGAGGGGGGGGCACCGAGGAACCTATGGCTACACCTTC. Protein sequence: CAWRGGHRGTYGYTF. This rearrangement joins TRBV30 to TRBJ1-2, with D maybe TRBD1 (6 bases). CDR3 size: 15 residues. V was clipped by 3 bases and J by 4 bases, with 18 bases between them. The germline V gene has CDR1 GTSNPN and CDR2 SVGIG (reference sequence).

V gene TRBV11-2 combines with J gene TRBJ2-7; TRBD1 matches at 12 bases. The germline gives CDR1 SGHAT, CDR2 FQNNGV. The ends lost 3 bases at V and 7 bases at J; junction bases unmatched: 4. The CDR3 length is 14 residues. CDR3 sequence reads: CASSLGQGAWEQYF. DNA of the CDR3: TGTGCCAGCAGCTTGGGACAGGGGGCTTGGGAGCAGTACTTC.